This T cell receptor beta chain was identified in a study of blood T cells in healthy people across ages. CDR3 length equals 15 residues. V lost 3 bases and J lost 9; bases outside the gene matches: 8. Germline lookup yields CDR1 LNHDA and CDR2 SQIVND (reference sequence). For the second PCR, which ran for about 6 to 11 cycles, a sample-barcoded 5' primer and a J-beta primer mix were used. Carrying 12 random nucleotides, a template-switch adaptor labeled each individual cDNA molecule. TCRdb re-derived calls from the 5' RACE reads in MiXCR, one entry per CDR3 protein. The data contain some 710,000 distinct CDR3 sequences, over 20% of them singletons. This clonotype was seen a handful of times. Its cognate antigen is unknown. The draw of peripheral blood yielded approximately 11 milliliters from each donor. Study-wide points: Higher diversity and more naive CD4+ cells were features of long-lived donors, compared to aged donors.

The chain couples TRBV19 to TRBJ2-1; 10 nucleotides match TRBD2. The material sequenced was blood. The clonotype comes from a man between 65 and 79 years old in good health. CDR3 sequence reads: CASSIQLAGFGEQFF. In DNA form, the CDR3 reads TGTGCCAGTAGTATCCAACTAGCGGGGTTCGGTGAGCAGTTCTTC.